This T cell receptor beta chain was identified in a study of blood T cell repertoires in COVID-19 (dated by TCRdb to 2018 to 2020). For context, the study as a whole: Collaborator samples came from the United States, Italy and Spain and covered acute and convalescent phases of COVID-19. The sample metadata nearly always contained a de-identified subject ID, COVID-19 status, age in years and sex. Where available, HLA class I and class II types were taken from metadata supplied by the sample provider and were not determined by assay-based typing. The dataset comprised deeply sampled blood TCRbeta repertoires from subjects exposed to, actively infected with, or recovered from COVID-19. Samples were obtained from the ongoing ImmuneRACE study (first 160 participants) and from approximately 1,200 subjects provided by 6 global collaborators. The prospective study material was composed of cDNA or gDNA derived from T cells, B-cell-depleted T cells, or PBMCs. The repertoires were released in a freely available public database meant as a resource for research on the immune response to SARS-CoV-2.

The collaborating institutions used their own protocols to collect whole blood in K2EDTA tubes. Collaborator samples were shipped for TCRbeta analysis as frozen whole blood, isolated PBMCs, or DNA extracted from either sample type. TCRbeta CDR3 regions were amplified from genomic DNA using the immunoSEQ Assay, a bias-controlled multiplex PCR. In the original analysis: Nucleated cell counts per sample were estimated from amplification of reference gene primers within the assay. To quantify the absolute abundance of each unique TCRbeta CDR3 rearrangement, sequence reads were collapsed and filtered. For each sample, productive Simpson clonality was calculated as the square root of Simpson's diversity index across productive rearrangements. What TCRdb holds here is the immuneACCESS table cut down to in-frame rearrangements. Part of the clones is not present; checked against another copy, under half of the missing clones reflect an unresolved V gene, and the others are unexplained. That table furnishes V, J and clone size, whereas the DNA furnished D and trimming. The sample profile shows 100,000 to 150,000 clones; roughly 85% of them were found once. The ten largest clones take up 27% of the sample.

Note on this clone: This receptor's antigen is unknown. Base-call qualities are not available, and no considerably larger clone is one nucleotide away.

The CDR3 starts with the cysteine, ends with the phenylalanine, and has 14 residues. The DNA shown is the 42-base CDR3, in frame from base 1. The germline V gene (reference sequence) provides CDR1 WNHNN and CDR2 SYGVQD. The junction shows trimming of 5 bases on V and 1 base on J, plus 11 bases between the germline ends. Study-wide conclusions, independent of this receptor: Clinical and demographic metadata were provided uncurated, with the amount varying by source and participant.

Sequencing was carried out using peripheral blood. This clonotype was obtained from an elderly woman with acute or convalescent COVID-19. The chain employs TRBV10-1 and TRBJ1-1; the D gene is perhaps TRBD1, on 5 matching bases. The nucleotide sequence is given as TGCGCCAGCAGTTTAGGACAAAAGAACACTGAAGCTTTCTTT. Its product reads: CASSLGQKNTEAFF.